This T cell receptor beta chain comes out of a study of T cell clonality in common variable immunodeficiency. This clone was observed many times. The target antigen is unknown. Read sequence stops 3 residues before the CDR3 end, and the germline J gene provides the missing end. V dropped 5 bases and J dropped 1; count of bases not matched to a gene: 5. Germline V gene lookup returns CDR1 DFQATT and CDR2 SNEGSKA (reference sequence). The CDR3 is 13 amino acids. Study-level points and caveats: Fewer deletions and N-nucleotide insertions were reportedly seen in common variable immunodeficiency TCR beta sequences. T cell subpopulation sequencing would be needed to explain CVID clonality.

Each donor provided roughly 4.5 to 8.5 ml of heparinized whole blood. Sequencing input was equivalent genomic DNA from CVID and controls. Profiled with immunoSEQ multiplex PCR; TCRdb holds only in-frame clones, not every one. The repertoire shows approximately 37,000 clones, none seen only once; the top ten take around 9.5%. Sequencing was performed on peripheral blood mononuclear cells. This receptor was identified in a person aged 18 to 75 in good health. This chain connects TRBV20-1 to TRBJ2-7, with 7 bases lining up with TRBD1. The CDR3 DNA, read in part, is TGCAGTGCTCGGACAGGAAGGTCCTACGAG. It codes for CSARTGRSYE. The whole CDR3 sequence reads CSARTGRSYEQYF.